This TCR beta chain was retrieved from a study of blood T cell repertoires in COVID-19. Overall study: Whether acute or convalescent, the COVID-19 samples came from the United States, Italy and Spain. PBMCs, B-cell-depleted T cells, or T cells provided the cDNA or gDNA that made up the material.

V dropped 5 bases and J dropped 5; count of bases not matched to a gene: 11. Looked up from germline, CDR1 is SGHTA and CDR2 is FQGTGA. This CDR3 region has 15 residues. Authors' methods: Cell counts per sample came from amplifying reference gene primers. Sequenced by immunoSEQ multiplex PCR; TCRdb stores in-frame clones only, minus some. The V and J calls and clone size come from that table; D and trimming were worked out from the DNA. This sample has 60,000 to 70,000 clones, with 80% to 90% found just once. This chain joins TRBV7-3 and TRBJ2-5, with TRBD1 matching 7 bases. This receptor was obtained from a man aged 50 to 59 with active COVID-19. Sequenced: peripheral blood. The CDR3 protein is CASSPGTVPLETQYF. The CDR3, as DNA: TGTGCCAGCAGCCCTGGGACAGTCCCGCTCGAGACCCAGTACTTC.